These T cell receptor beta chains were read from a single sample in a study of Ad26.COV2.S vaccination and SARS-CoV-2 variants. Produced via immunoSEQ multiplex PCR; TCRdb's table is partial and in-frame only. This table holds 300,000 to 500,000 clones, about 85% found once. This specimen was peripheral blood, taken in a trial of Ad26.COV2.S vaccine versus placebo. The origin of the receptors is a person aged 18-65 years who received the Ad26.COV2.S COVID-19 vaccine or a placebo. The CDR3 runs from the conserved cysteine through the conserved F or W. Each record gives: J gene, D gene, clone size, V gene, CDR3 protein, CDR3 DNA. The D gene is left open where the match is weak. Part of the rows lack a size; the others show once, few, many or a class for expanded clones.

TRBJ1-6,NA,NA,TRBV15,CATSRDPPPVAPLHF,TGTGCCACCAGCAGGGACCCCCCCCCAGTGGCACCCCTCCACTTT
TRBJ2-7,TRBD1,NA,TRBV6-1,CASSEPGQGAYEQYF,TGTGCCAGCAGTGAGCCGGGACAGGGAGCCTACGAGCAGTACTTC
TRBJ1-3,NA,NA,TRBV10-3,CAIRAGYGNTIYF,TGTGCCATCAGGGCCGGGTACGGAAACACCATATATTTT
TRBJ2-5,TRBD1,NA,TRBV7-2,CASSFGTGAETQYF,TGTGCCAGCAGCTTTGGGACAGGGGCGGAGACCCAGTACTTC
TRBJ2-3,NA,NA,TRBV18,CASSSADTQYF,TGTGCCAGCTCATCAGCAGATACGCAGTATTTT
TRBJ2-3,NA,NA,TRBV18,CASSPRVSGNTDTQYF,TGTGCCAGCTCACCACGGGTTAGTGGGAACACAGATACGCAGTATTTT
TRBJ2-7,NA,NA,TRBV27,CASSFFPQDPYYEQYF,TGTGCCAGCAGTTTCTTCCCGCAGGATCCCTATTACGAGCAGTACTTC
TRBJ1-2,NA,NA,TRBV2,CASIRVLYGYTF,TGTGCCAGCATACGGGTTCTCTATGGCTACACCTTC
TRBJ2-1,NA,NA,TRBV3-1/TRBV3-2,CASSQEVADYNEQFF,TGTGCCAGCAGCCAAGAGGTAGCGGATTACAATGAGCAGTTCTTC
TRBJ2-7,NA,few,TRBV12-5,CASGLVLDEQYF,TGTGCTAGTGGTTTGGTACTGGACGAGCAGTACTTC
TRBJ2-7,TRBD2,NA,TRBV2,CASSEEAGGPYEQYF,TGTGCCAGCAGTGAAGAAGCGGGGGGGCCCTACGAGCAGTACTTC
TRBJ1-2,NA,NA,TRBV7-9,CASSLGVQNYGYTF,TGTGCCAGCAGCTTGGGGGTACAGAACTATGGCTACACCTTC
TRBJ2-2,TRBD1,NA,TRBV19,CASSQPSGQGAGELFF,TGTGCCAGTAGTCAACCCTCGGGACAGGGGGCCGGGGAGCTGTTTTTT
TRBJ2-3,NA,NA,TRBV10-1,CASSESKELGPDTQYF,TGCGCCAGCAGTGAGTCGAAGGAGCTGGGGCCAGATACGCAGTATTTT
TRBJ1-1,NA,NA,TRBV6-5,CASRAGSAEAFF,TGTGCCAGCAGAGCAGGGTCGGCTGAAGCTTTCTTT
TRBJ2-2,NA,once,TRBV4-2,CASSLLSPERSTGELFF,TGTGCCAGCAGCCTCCTCTCCCCGGAAAGAAGTACCGGGGAGCTGTTTTTT
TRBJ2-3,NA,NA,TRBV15,CATSRGSAGTFPDTQYF,TGTGCCACCAGCAGAGGGTCGGCAGGGACCTTCCCAGATACGCAGTATTTT
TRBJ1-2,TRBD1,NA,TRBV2,CASSYRRRDSRYGYTF,TGTGCCAGCAGTTATCGACGGCGGGACAGCCGCTATGGCTACACCTTC
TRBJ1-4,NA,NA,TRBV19,CASSIGKQDFGEKLFF,TGTGCCAGTAGTATAGGAAAGCAGGATTTTGGAGAAAAACTGTTTTTT
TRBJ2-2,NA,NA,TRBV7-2,CASSLSAGELFF,TGTGCCAGCAGCTTATCGGCCGGGGAGCTGTTTTTT
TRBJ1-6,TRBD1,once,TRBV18,CASSPFFKGQANNSPLHF,TGTGCCAGCTCACCATTTTTTAAAGGACAGGCAAATAATTCACCCCTCCACTTT
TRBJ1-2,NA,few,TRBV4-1,CASSPGSNYGYTF,TGCGCCAGCAGCCCGGGGAGTAACTATGGCTACACCTTC
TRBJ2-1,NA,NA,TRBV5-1,CASTGGAGDNEQFF,TGCGCCAGCACGGGCGGGGCAGGGGACAATGAGCAGTTCTTC
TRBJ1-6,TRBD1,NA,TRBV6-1,CASSAGRGTYNSPLHF,TGTGCCAGCAGTGCGGGCAGGGGGACCTATAATTCACCCCTCCACTTT
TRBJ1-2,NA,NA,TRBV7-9,CASSQGTSQGYTF,TGTGCCAGCAGCCAAGGGACGTCGCAGGGCTACACCTTC
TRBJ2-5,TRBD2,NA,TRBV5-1,CASSRRLAGFEETQYF,TGCGCCAGCAGCCGGCGACTAGCGGGATTTGAAGAGACCCAGTACTTC
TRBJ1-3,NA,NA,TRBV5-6,CASSLGPESSGNTIYF,TGTGCCAGCAGCTTGGGGCCGGAGAGCTCTGGAAACACCATATATTTT
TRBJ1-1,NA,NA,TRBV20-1,CSARVNTEAFF,TGCAGTGCTAGAGTCAACACTGAAGCTTTCTTT
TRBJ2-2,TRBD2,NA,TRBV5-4,CATTGGAVGELFF,TGTGCCACGACGGGGGGGGCGGTCGGGGAGCTGTTTTTT
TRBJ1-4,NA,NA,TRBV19,CASSIGRDQRGEKLFF,TGTGCCAGTAGTATAGGGCGGGACCAACGCGGGGAAAAACTGTTTTTT
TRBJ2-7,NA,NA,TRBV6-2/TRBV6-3,CASSYTDLNEQYF,TGTGCCAGCAGTTATACAGACCTAAACGAGCAGTACTTC
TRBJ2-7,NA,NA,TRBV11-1,CASSLGRGRISYEQYF,TGTGCCAGCAGCTTAGGAAGGGGCAGAATCTCCTACGAGCAGTACTTC
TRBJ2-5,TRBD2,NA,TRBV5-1,CASSPGTSGGGETQYF,TGCGCCAGCAGCCCGGGGACTAGCGGGGGCGGGGAGACCCAGTACTTC
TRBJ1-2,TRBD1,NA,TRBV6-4,CASSTGTGLGLGYTF,TGTGCCAGCAGTACCGGGACAGGGCTGGGGCTTGGCTACACCTTC
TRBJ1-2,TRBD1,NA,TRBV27,CASSSQGDYGYTF,TGTGCCAGCAGTTCCCAGGGGGACTATGGCTACACCTTC
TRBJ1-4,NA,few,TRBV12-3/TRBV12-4,CASSFILVGKLFF,TGTGCCAGCAGTTTCATCCTAGTAGGAAAACTGTTTTTT
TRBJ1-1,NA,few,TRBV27,CASSLGGGTEAFF,TGTGCCAGCAGCCTAGGAGGGGGGACTGAAGCTTTCTTT
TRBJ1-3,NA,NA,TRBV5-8,CASSFLVAAGPSGNTIYF,TGTGCCAGCAGCTTTTTAGTCGCTGCAGGACCCTCTGGAAACACCATATATTTT
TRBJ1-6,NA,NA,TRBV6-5,CASRRDPLGNSPLHF,TGTGCCAGCCGCCGAGACCCCCTGGGGAATTCACCCCTCCACTTT
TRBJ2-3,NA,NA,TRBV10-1,CASSVSLGDTQYF,TGCGCCAGCAGTGTATCTCTCGGGGATACGCAGTATTTT
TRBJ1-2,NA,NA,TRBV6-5,CASSPGLNYGYTF,TGTGCCAGCAGCCCGGGACTCAACTATGGCTACACCTTC
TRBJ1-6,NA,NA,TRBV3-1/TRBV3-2,CASRAGTDNSPLHF,TGTGCCAGCAGGGCCGGGACGGATAATTCACCCCTCCACTTT
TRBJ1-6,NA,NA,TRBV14,CASSSGVDNSPLHF,TGTGCCAGCAGCTCAGGGGTGGATAATTCACCCCTCCACTTT
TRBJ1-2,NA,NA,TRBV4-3,CASSKTTANYGYTF,TGCGCCAGCAGCAAAACGACAGCCAACTATGGCTACACCTTC
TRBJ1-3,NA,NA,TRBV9,CASSVQGSGNTIYF,TGTGCCAGCAGCGTTCAGGGTTCGGGAAACACCATATATTTT
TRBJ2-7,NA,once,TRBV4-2,CASSQDNRREQYF,TGTGCCAGCAGCCAAGATAATAGGAGGGAGCAGTACTTC
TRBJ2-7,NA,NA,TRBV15,CATSRDIDGPYEQYF,TGTGCCACCAGCAGAGATATCGATGGGCCCTACGAGCAGTACTTC
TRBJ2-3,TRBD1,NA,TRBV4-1,CASSPRTGISDTQYF,TGCGCCAGCAGCCCCCGGACAGGGATCAGCGATACGCAGTATTTT
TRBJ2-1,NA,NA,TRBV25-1,CASSEFYGDEQFF,TGTGCCAGCAGTGAATTTTATGGCGATGAGCAGTTCTTC
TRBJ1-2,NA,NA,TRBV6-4,CASSDRPEEGWLYGYTF,TGTGCCAGCAGTGACCGGCCGGAGGAGGGTTGGCTCTATGGCTACACCTTC
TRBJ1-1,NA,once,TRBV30,CAWWGANTEAFF,TGTGCCTGGTGGGGGGCGAACACTGAAGCTTTCTTT
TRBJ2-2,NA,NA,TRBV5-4,CASSFTGMFTGELFF,TGTGCCAGCAGCTTCACAGGGATGTTCACCGGGGAGCTGTTTTTT